This TCR beta chain was sequenced during a study of radiotherapy plus CTLA-4 blockade in lung cancer. Study context: Patients showed objective responses in 15% to 20% of cases and disease control in more than 25%.

Looked up from germline, CDR1 is SGDLS and CDR2 is YYNGEE. This CDR3 spans 15 amino acids. V was trimmed by 0 bases and J by 2 bases, leaving 9 bases between them. TCRdb's table, derived via immunoSEQ multiplex PCR, lists solely in-frame clones and lacks some. Here the sample spans around 49,000 clones, roughly 85% being singletons. This clone was observed a single time. What it binds is unknown. Overall study results and limits: TCR clones originating in tumors grew in number in blood after radiotherapy plus ipilimumab.

This specimen was peripheral blood, taken from a patient treated with radiotherapy plus ipilimumab. The origin of this receptor is a human donor with non-small cell lung cancer whose response to radiotherapy plus ipilimumab could not be evaluated. This chain links TRBV9 with TRBJ1-3, with D hard to call. DNA for the CDR3: TGTGCCAGCAGCGTAGCCGGAGGGACTGGAAACACCATATATTTT. Protein: CASSVAGGTGNTIYF.